This entry describes one T cell receptor beta chain. Its target is unknown. Amplification used 60 Vbeta primers and 13 Jbeta primers. Assay used: immunoSEQ multiplex PCR; TCRdb lists only in-frame clones, some missing. Of approximately 220,000 clones in the sample, roughly 85% were seen once. The V end lost 9 bases, the J end lost 6 bases, and 18 bases lay between the germline ends. This CDR3 is built from 14 residues. In germline, CDR1 is LNHDA, CDR2 SQIVND (reference sequence). These data come from a study of cytomegalovirus exposure and HLA in healthy donors. Study outcomes and limitations: The authors assumed roughly uniform sequencing depth across donors for presence/absence analyses. In an earlier analysis, about 87% or about 30%: the productive usage of most TCR beta V segments.

The V call is TRBV19, the J call TRBJ2-1; possibly TRBD2 for D (6 bases). Sample: PBMCs. This receptor was identified in a man between 18 and 29 years old in good health and CMV-seronegative. The CDR3 region is CASRLTGVSNEQFF. CDR3 bases: TGTGCCAGCAGGTTAACGGGAGTTAGCAATGAGCAGTTCTTC.